This T cell receptor (beta chain) derives from a study of early T cells in non-severe SARS-CoV-2 infection. Study overall: Sequencing of bulk RNA from unsorted whole blood was done, without chain pairing.

Trimming took 6 bases from V and 10 from J, leaving 16 bases between them. The length of the CDR3 is 13 residues. Germline CDR1 is SGHVS and CDR2 is FQNEAQ. Molecules of cDNA were individually given unique molecular identifiers that were attached to them. TCRdb re-called the 5' RACE reads with MiXCR, one entry per CDR3 protein. The repertoire holds 60,000 to 75,000 distinct CDR3 sequences, with about 12% as singletons. The table lists this clonotype with many counts. Its antigen is as yet unknown. Regarding the study as a whole: Sequences matched to VDJdb favored anti-spike CD8 responses, while private and CD4 specificities were missed.

Sequences were obtained from whole blood. The chain joins TRBV7-8 to TRBJ2-1, with D unclear. The source is an adult who was a healthcare worker with PCR-confirmed SARS-CoV-2 infection or an uninfected control (not recorded which). CDR3 region: CASRPEYGGEQFF. CDR3 bases: TGTGCCAGCAGACCTGAATATGGTGGGGAGCAGTTCTTC.